This T cell receptor (beta chain) was obtained from a study of T cell repertoires in cytomegalovirus infection. About the research overall: HLA-C-restricted CMV epitopes, recently identified, and well-studied HLA-B-restricted ones were used by the study. Both CMV infection and a matching HLA type were indicated by public TCR beta signatures.

A word on this clonotype: As yet, its antigen is unknown.

One entry per CDR3 protein results from TCRdb running MiXCR on the reads. The table includes about 770,000 distinct CDR3 sequences, around 29% detected once. Study findings and constraints: HLA-C-restricted TCR beta clonotypes specific for CMV led the ex vivo response.

Germline V gene sequence: CDR1 DFQATT, CDR2 SNEGSKA (reference sequence). V lost 1 base to trimming and J lost 3 bases, with 21 bases between them. This CDR3 is 18 amino acids long. The sequences come from cultured CD8+ T cells from PBMCs, collected from culture after CMV antigen stimulation. The chain uses TRBV20-1 and TRBJ2-2, with D perhaps matching TRBD2 (7 bases). This TCR came from a human donor in good health (CMV status not recorded). Some clones in this sample may be carry-over from other donors' samples. For the CDR3, the DNA is TGCAGTGCTAGAGTCCCATCCTTGGGGGGGGCCCACACCGGGGAGCTGTTTTTT. This sequence encodes CSARVPSLGGAHTGELFF.